The 18 T cell receptor beta chains in this list originate from one sample, sequenced in a study of beta chain features in type 1 diabetes. Reverse transcribing all isolated RNA meant expressed TCRB transcripts were sequenced. Data came from immunoSEQ multiplex PCR; TCRdb stores just in-frame clones and leaves some out. Of some 200,000 clones in the sample, roughly a tenth were seen once. The sequenced sample was central memory CD4+ T cells from blood. Every receptor here comes from a man between 18 and 35 years old in good health.

V is TRBV28 and J is TRBJ1-2; a weak D match, TRBD1 (5 bases). The CDR3 runs 16 residues. Trimming took off 6 bases at V and 0 bases at J, with 17 bases between the two ends. Germline V gene sequence: CDR1 MDHEN, CDR2 SYDVKM. In DNA, the CDR3 is TGTGCCAGCAGCACCATCGGGGGACTAGCTAACTATGGCTACACCTTC. Translation gives CASSTIGGLANYGYTF.

This clone was counted only a few times. The rearrangement joins TRBV11-2 to TRBJ1-1; a weak D match, TRBD1 (6 bases). The germline gives CDR1 SGHAT, CDR2 FQNNGV. Trimming stripped 5 bases from V and 10 bases from J, with 14 bases between. The CDR3 length is 12 residues. CDR3 DNA sequence: TGTGCCAGCAGCCCCCCCGGGGGCCGAGCTTTCTTT. It encodes CASSPPGGRAFF.

This clone was detected only a few times. The V call is TRBV7-2, the J call TRBJ1-4, with a possible D match to TRBD1 (6 bases). This CDR3 comprises 14 residues. Germline CDR1 SGHTA, CDR2 FQGNSA. Trimming pared 4 bases from V and 0 bases from J, leaving 6 bases between. The CDR3 sequence is CASSSGATNEKLFF. The CDR3, as DNA: TGTGCCAGCAGCTCAGGGGCAACTAATGAAAAACTGTTTTTT.

This clone was seen a few times. V is TRBV15 and J is TRBJ2-7; no clear D gene. The germline V and J ends were trimmed by 0 bases and 5 bases, with 14 bases remaining between them. CDR1 is LNHNV, CDR2 YYDKDF, per germline (reference sequence). The CDR3 sequence is 15 residues long. The CDR3 region is CATSRDGLPEDEQYF. The CDR3 coding sequence is TGTGCCACCAGCAGAGATGGCCTGCCTGAGGACGAGCAGTACTTC.

The V and J genes are TRBV4-3 and TRBJ2-3, with D tentatively TRBD1 or TRBD2 (6 bases each). The CDR3 is 18 residues long. Germline CDR1 is LGHNA and CDR2 is YSLEER. Trimming shortened V by 0 bases and J by 1 base, and 17 bases separated the two germline ends. The chain's CDR3 is CASSQDWGAGWGTDTQYF. CDR3 DNA: TGCGCCAGCAGCCAAGATTGGGGGGCAGGCTGGGGCACAGATACGCAGTATTTT.

This clone was counted a few times. V gene TRBV5-1 combines with J gene TRBJ2-1; 7 positions match TRBD2. Germline CDR1 reads SGHRS; CDR2 reads YFSETQ. V shed 2 bases, J shed 2 bases, and the junction held 1 base outside the gene matches. The CDR3 loop spans 14 amino acids. DNA of the CDR3: TGCGCCAGCAGCTTAGCGGGAACCTACAATGAGCAGTTCTTC. Its protein product is CASSLAGTYNEQFF.

This clone was detected ten times or more. The V gene is TRBV11-2, the J gene TRBJ2-1; TRBD1 might be the D (5 bases). Looked up from germline, CDR1 is SGHAT and CDR2 is FQNNGV. The V end was cut by 1 base, the J end by 7 bases, with 14 bases between. The CDR3 runs 15 residues. CDR3 protein: CASSLGRVDGNEQFF. CDR3 coding DNA: TGTGCCAGCAGCTTAGGCAGGGTAGATGGAAATGAGCAGTTCTTC. The whole variable domain, filled in from reference TRBV11-2 and TRBJ2-1, reads EAGVAQSPRYKIIEKRQSVAFWCNPISGHATLYWYQQILGQGPKLLIQFQNNGVVDDSQLPKDRFSAERLKGVDSTLKIQPAKLEDSAVYLCASSLGRVDGNEQFFGPGTRLTVL.

This clone occurred a few times. This chain links TRBV5-1 with TRBJ2-2; D may be TRBD1 (6 bases). Between the trimmed V and J ends, which lost 4 bases and 1 base, there was a span of 8 bases. CDR3 size: 14 residues. The germline V gene has CDR1 SGHRS and CDR2 YFSETQ. The CDR3: CASSQGQNTGELFF. The CDR3 nucleotides are TGCGCCAGCAGCCAGGGACAGAACACCGGGGAGCTGTTTTTT. The full variable domain, completed using reference TRBV5-1 and TRBJ2-2, is KAGVTQTPRYLIKTRGQQVTLSCSPISGHRSVSWYQQTPGQGLQFLFEYFSETQRNKGNFPGRFSGRQFSNSRSEMNVSTLELGDSALYLCASSQGQNTGELFFGEGSRLTVL.

The gene calls are TRBV9 and TRBJ1-2; TRBD1 matches 8 bases. Germline CDR1 and CDR2: SGDLS and YYNGEE. The CDR3 is 16 amino acids. Trimming cost V 0 bases and J 4 bases; bases outside gene matches: 8. The CDR3 loop reads CASSVAPTTGGYGYTF. The CDR3, as DNA: TGTGCCAGCAGCGTAGCCCCCACCACAGGGGGCTATGGCTACACCTTC. Together with reference TRBV9 and TRBJ1-2, the CDR3 gives the full variable domain: DSGVTQTPKHLITATGQRVTLRCSPRSGDLSVYWYQQSLDQGLQFLIQYYNGEERAKGNILERFSAQQFPDLHSELNLSSLELGDSALYFCASSVAPTTGGYGYTFGSGTRLTVV.

This clone was detected only a few times. In DNA form, the CDR3 reads TGTGCCAGCTCACCACCGTTACAGACCTACGAGCAGTACTTC. Protein product: CASSPPLQTYEQYF. The chain combines TRBV18 with TRBJ2-7; the D is unclear. V was trimmed by 0 bases and J by 2 bases, leaving 8 bases between them. The germline gives CDR1 KGHSH, CDR2 LQKENI. The CDR3 is 14 amino acids.

At least ten counts were recorded for this clone. The V and J genes are TRBV4-3 and TRBJ1-5; weak D call: TRBD1 (5 bases). This CDR3 contains 13 residues. Germline CDR1 is LGHNA and CDR2 is YSLEER. V was clipped by 2 bases and J by 6 bases, with 8 bases between them. This chain's CDR3 is CASSQFRGQPQHF. CDR3 in DNA: TGCGCCAGCAGCCAATTTAGGGGTCAGCCCCAGCATTTT.

The J gene is TRBJ1-1, the V gene TRBV5-1, with 7 bases aligning to TRBD1. The germline V gene has CDR1 SGHRS and CDR2 YFSETQ. Unmatched junction bases numbered 2, after V lost 0 bases and J lost 0 bases. CDR3 length: 15 residues. CDR3 sequence (DNA): TGCGCCAGCAGCTTGGCAGGGGGATTGAACACTGAAGCTTTCTTT. Translating gives CASSLAGGLNTEAFF.

CDR3: CASSYTRAAGNSYEQYF. CDR3 sequence (DNA): TGTGCCAGCAGCTATACGAGGGCAGCGGGGAACTCCTACGAGCAGTACTTC. This chain connects TRBV7-9 to TRBJ2-7, with TRBD2 matching over 7 bases. CDR1 is SEHNR and CDR2 is FQNEAQ in the germline V gene (reference sequence). The CDR3 has 17 amino acids. J gave up 0 bases and V 4 bases, and 12 bases lay outside the gene matches.

The V gene is TRBV2, the J gene TRBJ2-7, with 7 bases matching TRBD2. V shed 2 bases, J shed 2 bases, and the junction held 6 bases outside the gene matches. Germline CDR1 is SNHLY and CDR2 is FYNNEI. The CDR3 length is 15 residues. The CDR3 here is CASSENPGRAYEQYF. The CDR3 DNA reads TGTGCCAGCAGTGAAAACCCAGGGAGGGCCTACGAGCAGTACTTC.

There are many counts of this clone. V and J are TRBV27 and TRBJ2-4; 7 nucleotides match TRBD1. Germline CDR1 reads MNHEY; CDR2 reads SMNVEV (reference sequence). J was trimmed by 1 base and V by 5 bases; bases with no gene match: 5. The CDR3 consists of 15 residues. The CDR3, as DNA: TGTGCCAGCAGTAGGACAGGTACCGCCAAAAACATTCAGTACTTC. Protein product: CASSRTGTAKNIQYF.

J is TRBJ2-7 and V is TRBV7-8; 10 bases line up with TRBD1. The germline CDR1 and CDR2 sequences are SGHVS and FQNEAQ. With V trimmed by 3 bases and J by 7 bases, 9 bases remained unmatched. The CDR3 runs 15 residues. The CDR3 DNA sequence: TGTGCCAGCAGCTTGGCCGGGACAGGGGACTGGGAGCAGTACTTC. Translated: CASSLAGTGDWEQYF. Full variable domain (rest looked up from reference TRBV7-8 and TRBJ2-7): GAGVSQSPRYKVAKRGQDVALRCDPISGHVSLFWYQQALGQGPEFLTYFQNEAQLDKSGLPSDRFFAERPEGSVSTLKIQRTQQEDSAVYLCASSLAGTGDWEQYFGPGTRLTVT.

This clone was seen only a few times. This chain uses TRBV30 with TRBJ2-2; D is unclear. The CDR3 loop spans 15 amino acids. V dropped 0 bases and J dropped 2 bases, with 10 bases sitting between them. Per the germline V gene, CDR1 is GTSNPN and CDR2 is SVGIG (reference sequence). The CDR3 bases are TGTGCCTGGAGTGTAATGGGATATAACACCGGGGAGCTGTTTTTT. It codes for CAWSVMGYNTGELFF. Full variable domain (remainder filled in from reference TRBV30 and TRBJ2-2): SQTIHQWPATLVQPVGSPLSLECTVEGTSNPNLYWYRQAAGRGLQLLFYSVGIGQISSEVPQNLSASRPQDRQFILSSKKLLLSDSGFYLCAWSVMGYNTGELFFGEGSRLTVL.

The chain is built from TRBV2 and TRBJ2-3; a possible D gene is TRBD2 (6 bases). Germline V gene data show CDR1 as SNHLY and CDR2 as FYNNEI. V lost 1 base, J lost 4 bases, and 6 bases lay in between. This CDR3 region has 13 residues. The CDR3 protein is CASSEGGADTQYF. DNA of the CDR3: TGTGCCAGCAGTGAAGGGGGGGCAGATACGCAGTATTTT.